This T cell receptor beta chain emerged from a study of T cell responses to AZD1222 COVID-19 vaccine. Using immunoSEQ multiplex PCR, the repertoire was profiled, and TCRdb retains in-frame clones only, with some absent. The data show about 69,000 clones, with 75% to 90% seen just once and approximately 25% held by the top ten. Study-level points and caveats: Nearly half of spike-specific TCRs reportedly go after variant regions that carry no mutations. Seropositive status at baseline applied to only five to seven AZD1222 recipients.

As concerns this clone: Its cognate antigen is unknown.

Second doses were pooled across both intervals (about 4 or about 12 weeks). The CDR3 loop spans 15 amino acids. Trimming took 8 bases from V and 0 from J, leaving 14 bases between them. CDR1 and CDR2 (germline): SGHNT, YENEEA. This TCR was sampled from an adult who received the AZD1222 COVID-19 vaccine. Material: peripheral blood, obtained 28 days after the second AZD1222 dose. The J gene is TRBJ2-4, the V gene TRBV11-3; the D call may be TRBD1 or TRBD2 (6 bases each). This CDR3 reads CASRSGAQAKNIQYF. As DNA, the CDR3 is TGTGCCAGCCGGTCGGGGGCCCAAGCCAAAAACATTCAGTACTTC.